The rows below give T cell receptor beta chains drawn from one sample of a study of blood T cell repertoires in COVID-19. The assay was immunoSEQ multiplex PCR, and TCRdb's table has in-frame clones only and misses some. In the table there are around 370,000 clones, about 90% of which are singletons. Input material: peripheral blood. All receptors come from a young woman who had recovered from COVID-19. CDR3s include the opening cysteine and the closing phenylalanine or tryptophan. A D gene is named only where the DNA matches it firmly. Clone size is stated in some rows and not others, as once, few, many or a class when expanded.

j_gene: TRBJ2-3
abundance: .
v_gene: TRBV7-8
d_gene: TRBD2
CDR3aa: CASTRREVTDTQYF
CDR3nt: TGTGCCAGCACCCGCCGGGAGGTAACAGATACGCAGTATTTT

j_gene: TRBJ2-6
abundance: .
v_gene: TRBV5-6
d_gene: .
CDR3aa: CASSLGVSGANVLTF
CDR3nt: TGTGCCAGCAGCTTAGGGGTCTCTGGGGCCAACGTCCTGACTTTC

j_gene: TRBJ1-2
abundance: .
v_gene: TRBV6-5
d_gene: .
CDR3aa: CASSSVYGYTF
CDR3nt: TGTGCCAGCAGTTCTGTCTATGGCTACACCTTC

j_gene: TRBJ1-6
abundance: once
v_gene: TRBV11-3
d_gene: .
CDR3aa: CASSSITGNSPLHF
CDR3nt: TGTGCCAGCAGCTCCATTACAGGGAATTCACCCCTCCACTTT

j_gene: TRBJ1-2
abundance: .
v_gene: TRBV6-6
d_gene: .
CDR3aa: CASIPQAFGGYTF
CDR3nt: TGTGCCAGCATCCCACAGGCTTTTGGTGGCTACACCTTC

j_gene: TRBJ1-2
abundance: .
v_gene: TRBV18
d_gene: .
CDR3aa: CASSGATGMGLYGYTF
CDR3nt: TGTGCCAGCTCAGGAGCTACAGGGATGGGTCTCTATGGCTACACCTTC

j_gene: TRBJ1-2
abundance: .
v_gene: TRBV18
d_gene: TRBD1
CDR3aa: CASSPPGQNYGYTF
CDR3nt: TGTGCCAGCTCACCACCGGGACAGAACTATGGCTACACCTTC

j_gene: TRBJ2-5
abundance: .
v_gene: TRBV14
d_gene: .
CDR3aa: CASSQGAGQPRRETQYF
CDR3nt: TGTGCCAGCAGCCAAGGGGCTGGACAGCCACGTAGAGAGACCCAGTACTTC

j_gene: TRBJ2-3
abundance: .
v_gene: TRBV29-1
d_gene: .
CDR3aa: CSGEGGGDTQYF
CDR3nt: TGCAGCGGTGAGGGGGGGGGAGATACGCAGTATTTT

j_gene: TRBJ2-1
abundance: .
v_gene: TRBV7-2
d_gene: .
CDR3aa: CASSLARDNEQFF
CDR3nt: TGTGCCAGCAGCTTAGCCCGGGACAATGAGCAGTTCTTC

j_gene: TRBJ1-5
abundance: .
v_gene: TRBV18
d_gene: .
CDR3aa: CASSPGGIQPQHF
CDR3nt: TGTGCCAGCTCACCAGGGGGCATTCAGCCCCAGCATTTT

j_gene: TRBJ2-1
abundance: .
v_gene: TRBV4-1
d_gene: TRBD2
CDR3aa: CASSQGSLAVLGSYNEQFF
CDR3nt: TGCGCCAGCAGCCAAGGATCTCTAGCGGTATTGGGCTCCTACAATGAGCAGTTCTTC

j_gene: TRBJ2-5
abundance: .
v_gene: TRBV29-1
d_gene: TRBD1
CDR3aa: CSVAFGRGETQYF
CDR3nt: TGCAGCGTCGCCTTTGGCAGGGGGGAGACCCAGTACTTC

j_gene: TRBJ1-5
abundance: .
v_gene: TRBV10-3
d_gene: .
CDR3aa: CAISTNSNANQPQHF
CDR3nt: TGTGCCATCAGTACAAATAGCAATGCCAATCAGCCCCAGCATTTT

j_gene: TRBJ2-2
abundance: .
v_gene: TRBV19
d_gene: TRBD1
CDR3aa: CASRDRGHTGELFF
CDR3nt: TGTGCCAGTCGGGACAGGGGGCACACCGGGGAGCTGTTTTTT

j_gene: TRBJ1-2
abundance: .
v_gene: TRBV7-2
d_gene: TRBD1
CDR3aa: CASSVTGGYGYTF
CDR3nt: TGTGCCAGCAGTGTTACAGGGGGTTATGGCTACACCTTC

j_gene: TRBJ2-5
abundance: .
v_gene: TRBV6-2/TRBV6-3
d_gene: .
CDR3aa: CASSYGVETQYF
CDR3nt: TGTGCCAGCAGTTACGGAGTAGAGACCCAGTACTTC

j_gene: TRBJ2-5
abundance: .
v_gene: TRBV24-1
d_gene: .
CDR3aa: CATSDFRTAQETQYF
CDR3nt: TGTGCCACCAGTGATTTTCGGACTGCCCAAGAGACCCAGTACTTC

j_gene: TRBJ1-5
abundance: .
v_gene: TRBV2
d_gene: .
CDR3aa: CASTGFSNQPQHF
CDR3nt: TGTGCCAGCACAGGGTTTAGCAATCAGCCCCAGCATTTT

j_gene: TRBJ1-1
abundance: .
v_gene: TRBV6-5
d_gene: .
CDR3aa: CASRVQGNTEAFF
CDR3nt: TGTGCCAGCAGGGTACAGGGGAACACTGAAGCTTTCTTT

j_gene: TRBJ2-6
abundance: .
v_gene: TRBV7-2
d_gene: .
CDR3aa: CASSGNAGSGANVLTF
CDR3nt: TGTGCCAGCAGCGGCAACGCCGGGTCTGGGGCCAACGTCCTGACTTTC

j_gene: TRBJ2-3
abundance: .
v_gene: TRBV24-1
d_gene: TRBD2
CDR3aa: CATSDPSGLAAYFSTDTQYF
CDR3nt: TGTGCCACCAGTGATCCCTCGGGACTAGCGGCTTACTTTAGCACAGATACGCAGTATTTT

j_gene: TRBJ2-3
abundance: once
v_gene: TRBV19
d_gene: TRBD2
CDR3aa: CASSGTSGSGWFADTQYF
CDR3nt: TGTGCCAGTTCTGGGACTAGCGGGAGTGGGTGGTTCGCAGATACGCAGTATTTT

j_gene: TRBJ2-1
abundance: .
v_gene: TRBV18
d_gene: TRBD2
CDR3aa: CASSPSSGLSSYNEQFF
CDR3nt: TGTGCCAGCTCACCGTCTAGCGGGCTTAGCTCCTACAATGAGCAGTTCTTC

j_gene: TRBJ2-2
abundance: .
v_gene: TRBV27
d_gene: TRBD1
CDR3aa: CATRGPGTGELFF
CDR3nt: TGTGCCACCAGGGGGCCTGGCACCGGGGAGCTGTTTTTT

j_gene: TRBJ2-1
abundance: .
v_gene: TRBV3-1/TRBV3-2
d_gene: .
CDR3aa: CASSQVPVYNEQFF
CDR3nt: TGTGCCAGCAGCCAAGTACCGGTCTACAATGAGCAGTTCTTC

j_gene: TRBJ2-3
abundance: .
v_gene: TRBV7-8
d_gene: .
CDR3aa: CASSSDRETDTQYF
CDR3nt: TGTGCCAGCAGCTCCGACAGAGAAACAGATACGCAGTATTTT

j_gene: TRBJ1-5
abundance: .
v_gene: TRBV7-2
d_gene: .
CDR3aa: CASSNSGQPQHF
CDR3nt: TGTGCCAGCAGCAACAGCGGTCAGCCCCAGCATTTT

j_gene: TRBJ2-1
abundance: .
v_gene: TRBV4-1
d_gene: TRBD2
CDR3aa: CASSPIFGHRTSGSYEQFF
CDR3nt: TGCGCCAGCAGCCCTATCTTTGGGCACCGGACTAGCGGGAGTTATGAGCAGTTCTTC

j_gene: TRBJ2-3
abundance: .
v_gene: TRBV5-4
d_gene: TRBD2
CDR3aa: CASSLTSGRIDTQYF
CDR3nt: TGTGCCAGCAGCTTGACTAGCGGGAGAATAGATACGCAGTATTTT

j_gene: TRBJ1-3
abundance: .
v_gene: TRBV6-5
d_gene: .
CDR3aa: CASSFRAGNTIYF
CDR3nt: TGTGCCAGCAGTTTTCGGGCAGGGAACACCATATATTTT

j_gene: TRBJ2-2
abundance: .
v_gene: TRBV5-6
d_gene: TRBD2
CDR3aa: CASSGTSGRTGELFF
CDR3nt: TGTGCCAGCAGCGGGACTAGCGGGAGGACCGGGGAGCTGTTTTTT

j_gene: TRBJ2-5
abundance: .
v_gene: TRBV7-8
d_gene: TRBD1
CDR3aa: CASSLGQGETQYF
CDR3nt: TGTGCCAGCAGCTTAGGACAGGGAGAGACCCAGTACTTC

j_gene: TRBJ1-5
abundance: .
v_gene: TRBV2
d_gene: TRBD1
CDR3aa: CASSKFGRGLSNQPQHF
CDR3nt: TGTGCCAGCAGCAAATTCGGCAGGGGGCTCAGCAATCAGCCCCAGCATTTT

j_gene: TRBJ1-2
abundance: .
v_gene: TRBV3-1/TRBV3-2
d_gene: TRBD1
CDR3aa: CASSQEGTGNYGYTF
CDR3nt: TGTGCCAGCAGCCAAGAAGGGACAGGCAACTATGGCTACACCTTC

j_gene: TRBJ2-1
abundance: .
v_gene: TRBV6-5
d_gene: .
CDR3aa: CASSYSPPGSYNEQFF
CDR3nt: TGTGCCAGCAGTTACTCCCCCCCCGGTTCCTACAATGAGCAGTTCTTC

j_gene: TRBJ1-4
abundance: .
v_gene: TRBV19
d_gene: .
CDR3aa: CASSTSSVPGVGEKLFF
CDR3nt: TGTGCCAGTAGTACTTCCTCCGTCCCGGGGGTGGGTGAAAAACTGTTTTTT

j_gene: TRBJ1-6
abundance: .
v_gene: TRBV3-1/TRBV3-2
d_gene: .
CDR3aa: CASSTSGGSPLHF
CDR3nt: TGTGCCAGCAGCACCTCAGGAGGGTCACCCCTCCACTTT

j_gene: TRBJ2-2
abundance: .
v_gene: TRBV6-2/TRBV6-3
d_gene: .
CDR3aa: CASSYSSSAYTGELFF
CDR3nt: TGTGCCAGCAGTTACTCGAGTAGCGCCTACACCGGGGAGCTGTTTTTT

j_gene: TRBJ2-1
abundance: .
v_gene: TRBV19
d_gene: .
CDR3aa: CASSRVQGYEQFF
CDR3nt: TGTGCCAGTAGCAGGGTCCAAGGCTATGAGCAGTTCTTC

j_gene: TRBJ1-6
abundance: .
v_gene: TRBV27
d_gene: TRBD1
CDR3aa: CASSPAGGNSPLHF
CDR3nt: TGTGCCAGCAGTCCAGCAGGGGGTAATTCACCCCTCCACTTT

j_gene: TRBJ1-3
abundance: .
v_gene: TRBV7-9
d_gene: .
CDR3aa: CASSWPGDHSGNTIYF
CDR3nt: TGTGCCAGCAGTTGGCCGGGGGATCACTCTGGAAACACCATATATTTT

j_gene: TRBJ2-2
abundance: .
v_gene: TRBV5-1
d_gene: .
CDR3aa: CASSTTGTGELFF
CDR3nt: TGCGCCAGCAGCACCACCGGTACCGGGGAGCTGTTTTTT

j_gene: TRBJ1-5
abundance: .
v_gene: TRBV3-1/TRBV3-2
d_gene: .
CDR3aa: CASSQGLNQPQHF
CDR3nt: TGTGCCAGCAGCCAGGGCCTCAATCAGCCCCAGCATTTT

j_gene: TRBJ1-6
abundance: .
v_gene: TRBV5-6
d_gene: TRBD1
CDR3aa: CASSWGDSGNAVHF
CDR3nt: TGTGCCAGCAGCTGGGGGGACAGTGGGAATGCTGTCCACTTT

j_gene: TRBJ2-1
abundance: .
v_gene: TRBV12-5
d_gene: TRBD2
CDR3aa: CASGYRSGLAGVPQVNEQFF
CDR3nt: TGTGCTAGTGGATACCGATCGGGACTAGCGGGAGTCCCCCAGGTCAATGAGCAGTTCTTC

j_gene: TRBJ2-6
abundance: .
v_gene: TRBV3-1/TRBV3-2
d_gene: .
CDR3aa: CASSPLLYSGANVLTF
CDR3nt: TGTGCCAGCAGTCCACTACTCTACTCTGGGGCCAACGTCCTGACTTTC

j_gene: TRBJ2-1
abundance: .
v_gene: TRBV27
d_gene: TRBD1
CDR3aa: CASSSTSYPGPGQGIAEQFF
CDR3nt: TGTGCCAGCAGTTCCACAAGCTACCCCGGTCCGGGACAGGGGATCGCTGAGCAGTTCTTC